The clone carrying this TCR beta chain was counted a single time. This CDR3 spans 13 amino acids. CDR1 is DFQATT and CDR2 is SNEGSKA in the germline V gene (reference sequence). Trimming took 3 bases from V and 7 from J, leaving 15 bases between them. Produced via immunoSEQ multiplex PCR; TCRdb's table is partial and in-frame only. The sample lists tens of thousands of clones; 87% were seen once. This sample is part of a study of blood T cell repertoires in COVID-19. As for the study in general: Whether acute or convalescent, the COVID-19 samples came from the United States, Italy and Spain. Sample material is recorded as cDNA or gDNA derived from T cells, B-cell-depleted T cells, or PBMCs.

The specimen sequenced was peripheral blood. The gene calls are TRBV20-1 and TRBJ1-2; TRBD1 might be the D (5 bases). The source of this sequence is a human donor in a cohort sampled during active COVID-19. The DNA for the CDR3 is TGCAGTGCTAGTTTTCGGGGGGATCGTGGCTACACCTTC. This sequence encodes CSASFRGDRGYTF.